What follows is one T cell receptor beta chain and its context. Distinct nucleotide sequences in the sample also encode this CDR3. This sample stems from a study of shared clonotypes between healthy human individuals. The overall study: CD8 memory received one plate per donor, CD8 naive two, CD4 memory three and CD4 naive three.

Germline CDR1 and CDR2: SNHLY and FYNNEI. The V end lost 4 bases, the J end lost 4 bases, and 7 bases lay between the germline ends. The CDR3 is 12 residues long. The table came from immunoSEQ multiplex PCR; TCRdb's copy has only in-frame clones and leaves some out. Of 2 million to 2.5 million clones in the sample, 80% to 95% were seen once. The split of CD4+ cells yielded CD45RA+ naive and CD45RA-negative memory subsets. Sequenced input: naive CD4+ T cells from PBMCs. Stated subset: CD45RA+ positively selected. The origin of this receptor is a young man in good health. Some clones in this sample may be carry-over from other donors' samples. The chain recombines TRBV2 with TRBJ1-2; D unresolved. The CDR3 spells CASSGQSYGYTF. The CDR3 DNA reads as TGTGCCAGCAGTGGACAAAGCTATGGCTACACCTTC.